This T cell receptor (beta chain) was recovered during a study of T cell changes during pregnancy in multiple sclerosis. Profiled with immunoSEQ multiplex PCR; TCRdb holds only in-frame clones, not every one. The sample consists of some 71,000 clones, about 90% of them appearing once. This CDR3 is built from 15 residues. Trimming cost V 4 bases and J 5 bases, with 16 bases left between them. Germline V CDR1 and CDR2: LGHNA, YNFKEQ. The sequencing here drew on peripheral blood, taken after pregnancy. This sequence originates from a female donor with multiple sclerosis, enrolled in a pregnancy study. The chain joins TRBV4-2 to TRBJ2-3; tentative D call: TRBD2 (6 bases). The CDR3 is CASSLLLASGDTQYF. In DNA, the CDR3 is TGTGCCAGCAGCCTCCTACTAGCTTCGGGAGATACGCAGTATTTT.